The clone carrying this T cell receptor beta chain was detected once. This specimen comes from a study of blood T cell repertoires in COVID-19. Study overall: PBMCs, B-cell-depleted T cells, or T cells provided the cDNA or gDNA that made up the material.

The data were produced by immunoSEQ multiplex PCR, yet TCRdb's version contains in-frame clones alone and is incomplete. The table includes 150,000 to 200,000 clones, about 86% detected once. Trimming pared 3 bases from V and 2 bases from J, leaving 8 bases between. CDR1 DFQATT and CDR2 SNEGSKA come from the germline V gene (reference sequence). This CDR3 has 13 amino acids. Sequenced sample: peripheral blood. The rearrangement joins TRBV20-1 to TRBJ1-5; a possible D gene is TRBD1 (5 bases). This TCR came from a man aged 55-75 years with acute or convalescent COVID-19. CDR3 amino acids: CSASGGGNQPQHF. CDR3 sequence (DNA): TGCAGTGCTAGTGGGGGGGGCAATCAGCCCCAGCATTTT.